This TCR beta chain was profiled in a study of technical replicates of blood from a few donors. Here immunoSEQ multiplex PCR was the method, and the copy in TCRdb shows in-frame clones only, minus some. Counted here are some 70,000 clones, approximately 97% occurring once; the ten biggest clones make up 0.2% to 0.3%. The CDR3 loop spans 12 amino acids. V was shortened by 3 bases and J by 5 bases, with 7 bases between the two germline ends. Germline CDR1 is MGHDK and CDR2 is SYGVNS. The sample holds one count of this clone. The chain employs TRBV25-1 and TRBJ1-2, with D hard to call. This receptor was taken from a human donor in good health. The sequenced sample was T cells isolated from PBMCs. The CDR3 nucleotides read TGTGCCAGCAGTGATTGGAGGTATGGCTACACCTTC. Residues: CASSDWRYGYTF.